This T cell receptor (beta chain) was identified in a study of T cell responses to AZD1222 COVID-19 vaccine. Overall study context: Some second doses came at about 4 weeks and others at about 12 weeks; these were pooled.

Here immunoSEQ multiplex PCR was the method, and the copy in TCRdb shows in-frame clones only, minus some. This sample yields 150,000 to 200,000 clones, of which approximately 88% are seen a single time; roughly 1.7% belongs to the top ten. Study results and caveats: Regions 160-218 and 743-854 held dominance among vaccine-associated CD4 TCRs, which spanned spike. Elevations in Spike-specific TCR breadth and depth followed administration of two AZD1222 doses.

Germline V lookup: CDR1 SGHTA, CDR2 FQGNSA. The CDR3 is made up of 17 amino acids. V gave up 5 bases and J gave up 0 bases; unmatched junction bases: 9. This clone has only one observation. Its target is not known. The material sequenced was peripheral blood, taken on day 0 of AZD1222 vaccination. The chain joins TRBV7-2 to TRBJ2-1; 8 bases fit TRBD2. This sequence originates from an adult in good health. This CDR3 is CASSLKGGGSSYNEQFF. The CDR3 DNA sequence: TGTGCCAGCAGCCTAAAGGGCGGGGGGAGCTCCTACAATGAGCAGTTCTTC.